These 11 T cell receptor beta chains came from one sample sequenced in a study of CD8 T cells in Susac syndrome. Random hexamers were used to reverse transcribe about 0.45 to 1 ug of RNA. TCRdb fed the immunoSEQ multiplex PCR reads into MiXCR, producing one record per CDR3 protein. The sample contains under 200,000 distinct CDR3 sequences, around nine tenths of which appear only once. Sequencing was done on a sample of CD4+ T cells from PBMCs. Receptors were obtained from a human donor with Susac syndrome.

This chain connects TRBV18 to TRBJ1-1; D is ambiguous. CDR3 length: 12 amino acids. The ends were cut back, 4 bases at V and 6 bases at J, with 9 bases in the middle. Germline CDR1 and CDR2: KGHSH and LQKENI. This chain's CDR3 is CASSLVGAEAFF. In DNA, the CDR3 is TGTGCCAGCTCACTAGTCGGAGCTGAAGCTTTCTTT. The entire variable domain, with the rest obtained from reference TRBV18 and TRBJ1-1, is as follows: NAGVMQNPRHLVRRRGQEARLRCSPMKGHSHVYWYRQLPEEGLKFMVYLQKENIIDESGMPKERFSAEFPKEGPSILRIQQVVRGDSAAYFCASSLVGAEAFFGQGTRLTVV.

The CDR3 region has the DNA TGTGCCTGGAGTGGGGGACCGGGACAGGGTTACGAGCAGTACTTC. Its protein product is CAWSGGPGQGYEQYF. The chain has TRBV30 and TRBJ2-7; 9 nucleotides agree with TRBD1. V trimming: 1 base; J trimming: 4 bases; junction bases outside the gene matches: 8. Germline CDR1 reads GTSNPN; CDR2 reads SVGIG (reference sequence). The CDR3 loop spans 15 amino acids.

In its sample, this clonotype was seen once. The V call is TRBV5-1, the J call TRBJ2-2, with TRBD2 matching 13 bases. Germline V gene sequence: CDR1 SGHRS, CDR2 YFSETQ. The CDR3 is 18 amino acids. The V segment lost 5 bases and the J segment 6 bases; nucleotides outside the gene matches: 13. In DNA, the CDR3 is TGCGCCAGCAGTTCCTCCCAACTAGCGGGAGGGCCCGCCGGGGAGCTGTTTTTT. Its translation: CASSSSQLAGGPAGELFF.

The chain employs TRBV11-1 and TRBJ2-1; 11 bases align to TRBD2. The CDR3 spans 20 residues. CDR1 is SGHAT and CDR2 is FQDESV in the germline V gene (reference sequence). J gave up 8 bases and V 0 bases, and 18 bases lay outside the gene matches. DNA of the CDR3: TGTGCCAGCAGCTTAGCGCGTTGGGGTAGCGGGAGGGCCCTCGTCGATGAGCAGTTCTTC. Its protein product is CASSLARWGSGRALVDEQFF.

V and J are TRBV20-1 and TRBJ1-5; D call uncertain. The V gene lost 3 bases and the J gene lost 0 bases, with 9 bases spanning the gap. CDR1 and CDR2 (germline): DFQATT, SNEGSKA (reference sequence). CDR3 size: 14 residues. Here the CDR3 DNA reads TGCAGTGCTAGTAAGGGAAATAGCAATCAGCCCCAGCATTTT. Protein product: CSASKGNSNQPQHF.

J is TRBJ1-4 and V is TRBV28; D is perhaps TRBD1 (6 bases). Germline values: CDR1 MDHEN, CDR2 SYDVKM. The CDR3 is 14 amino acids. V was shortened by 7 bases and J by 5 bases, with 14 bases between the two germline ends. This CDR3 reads CASTDSSANEKLFF. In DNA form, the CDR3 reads TGTGCCAGCACGGACAGTTCCGCGAATGAAAAACTGTTTTTT.

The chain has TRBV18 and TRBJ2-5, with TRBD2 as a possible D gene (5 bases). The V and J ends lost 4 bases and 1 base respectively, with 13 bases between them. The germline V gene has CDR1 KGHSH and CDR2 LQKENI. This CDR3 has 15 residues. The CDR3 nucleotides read TGTGCCAGCTCACGAGATCAGCGGACCCAAGAGACCCAGTACTTC. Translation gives CASSRDQRTQETQYF.

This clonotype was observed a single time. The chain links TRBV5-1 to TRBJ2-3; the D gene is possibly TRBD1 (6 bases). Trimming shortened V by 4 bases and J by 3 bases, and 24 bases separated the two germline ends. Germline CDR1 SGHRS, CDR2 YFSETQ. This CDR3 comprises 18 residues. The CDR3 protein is CASSRGSQEPIRTDTQYF. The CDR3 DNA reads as TGCGCCAGCAGCAGGGGGTCACAGGAACCGATTAGGACAGATACGCAGTATTTT.

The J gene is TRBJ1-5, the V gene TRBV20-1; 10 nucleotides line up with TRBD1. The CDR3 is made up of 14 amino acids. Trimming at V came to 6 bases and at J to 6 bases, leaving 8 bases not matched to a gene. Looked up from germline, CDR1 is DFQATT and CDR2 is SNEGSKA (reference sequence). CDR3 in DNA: TGCAGTGCCCTAGGACAGGGGGATCGTCAGCCCCAGCATTTT. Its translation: CSALGQGDRQPQHF.

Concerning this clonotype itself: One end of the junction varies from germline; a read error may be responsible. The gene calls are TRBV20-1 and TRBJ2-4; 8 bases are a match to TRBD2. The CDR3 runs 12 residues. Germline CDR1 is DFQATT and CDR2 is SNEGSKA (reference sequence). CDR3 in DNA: TGCAGTGCTAGAGTGCCTGGACTAGCCCCTTCCTTC. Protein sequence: CSARVPGLAPSF.

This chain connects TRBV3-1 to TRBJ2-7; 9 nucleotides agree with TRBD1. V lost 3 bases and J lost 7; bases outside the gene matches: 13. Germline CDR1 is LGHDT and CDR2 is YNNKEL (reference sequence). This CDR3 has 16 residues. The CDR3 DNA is TGTGCCAGCAGCCAGGGTTCCGGGACAGGGTCTTATGAGCAGTACTTC. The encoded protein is CASSQGSGTGSYEQYF.